The entry that follows covers one T cell receptor (beta chain) sequence. Its antigen is currently unknown. Time point meaning: recipient sample about 28 days before transplant, after cytoreduction. Sequencing was performed with immunoSEQ multiplex PCR; in TCRdb, only in-frame clones are kept and a portion is missing. The sample consists of about 45,000 clones, about four fifths of them appearing once. This entry comes from a study of T cell clonotyping in hematopoietic cell transplantation. Study as a whole: Pretransplant recipient samples were taken after cytoreduction.

Study results and limitations: Few recipient clonotypes overlapped donors; over 97% were de novo at given depth. After transplant, recipient diversity fell while pathologically expanded clonotypes grew through day 180.

Per germline, CDR1 SGHAT and CDR2 FQNNGV. The CDR3 is made up of 14 amino acids. Trimming at V came to 5 bases and at J to 14 bases, leaving 12 bases not matched to a gene. The chain couples TRBV11-2 to TRBJ1-4; 9 bases fit TRBD1. The receptor was derived from a man between 60 and 75 years old with myelodysplastic syndrome. Some clones in this sample may be carry-over from other donors' samples. The sample here was peripheral blood mononuclear cells, taken before stem cell transplant. CDR3 amino acids: CASSPWTGENWLFF. Here the CDR3 DNA reads TGTGCCAGCAGCCCCTGGACAGGGGAGAACTGGCTGTTTTTT.